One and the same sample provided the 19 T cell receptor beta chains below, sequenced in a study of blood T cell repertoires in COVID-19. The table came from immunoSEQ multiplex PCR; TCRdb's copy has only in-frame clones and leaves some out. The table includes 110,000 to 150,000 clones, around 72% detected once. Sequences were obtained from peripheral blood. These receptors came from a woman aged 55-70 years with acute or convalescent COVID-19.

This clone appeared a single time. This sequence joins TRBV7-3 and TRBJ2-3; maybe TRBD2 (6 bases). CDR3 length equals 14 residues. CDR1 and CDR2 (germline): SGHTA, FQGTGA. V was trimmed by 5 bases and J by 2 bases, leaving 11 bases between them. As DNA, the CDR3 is TGTGCCAGCAGCCGTCGGGACTTCACAGATACGCAGTATTTT. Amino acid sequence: CASSRRDFTDTQYF.

The CDR3 DNA reads as TGTGCCAGCAGTTTGGCAGGAGGGACTGAAGCTTTCTTT. It translates to CASSLAGGTEAFF. V usage is TRBV12-3 or TRBV12-4 and J usage is TRBJ1-1; D remains ambiguous. The V end lost 3 bases, the J end lost 5 bases, and 10 bases lay between the germline ends. CDR3 length: 13 residues.

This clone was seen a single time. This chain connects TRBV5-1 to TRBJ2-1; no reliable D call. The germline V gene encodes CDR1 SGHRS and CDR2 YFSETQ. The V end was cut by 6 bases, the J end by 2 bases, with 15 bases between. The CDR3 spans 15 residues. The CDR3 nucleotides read TGCGCCAGCAAGGAGAGAGAGGTCGCCTACAATGAGCAGTTCTTC. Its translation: CASKEREVAYNEQFF.

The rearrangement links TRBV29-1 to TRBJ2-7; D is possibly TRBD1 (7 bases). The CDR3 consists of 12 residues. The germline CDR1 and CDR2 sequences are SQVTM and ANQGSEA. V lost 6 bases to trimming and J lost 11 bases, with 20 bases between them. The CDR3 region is CSVTWGDSPEYF. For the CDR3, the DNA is TGCAGCGTAACCTGGGGGGACAGCCCGGAGTACTTC.

CDR3 sequence (DNA): TGTGCCAGTAGTATTTCAACAGTGAACACCGGGGAGCTGTTTTTT. Its protein is CASSISTVNTGELFF. The rearrangement uses TRBV19 and TRBJ2-2; D gene unclear. CDR3 length: 15 amino acids. Germline V gene sequence: CDR1 LNHDA, CDR2 SQIVND (reference sequence). V was shortened by 3 bases and J by 1 base, with 9 bases between the two germline ends.

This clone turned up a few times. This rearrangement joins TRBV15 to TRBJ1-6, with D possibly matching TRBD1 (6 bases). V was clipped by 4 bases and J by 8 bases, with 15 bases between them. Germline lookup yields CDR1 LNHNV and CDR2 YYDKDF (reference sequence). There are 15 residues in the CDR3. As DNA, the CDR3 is TGTGCCACCAGCATGGGCCGGGACAAGCATTCACCCCTCCACTTT. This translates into CATSMGRDKHSPLHF.

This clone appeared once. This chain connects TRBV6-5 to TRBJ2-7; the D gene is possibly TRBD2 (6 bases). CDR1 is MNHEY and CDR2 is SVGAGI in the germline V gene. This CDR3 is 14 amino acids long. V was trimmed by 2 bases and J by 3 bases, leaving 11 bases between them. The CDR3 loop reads CASSYMAGSYEQYF. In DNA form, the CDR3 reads TGTGCCAGCAGTTACATGGCGGGAAGCTACGAGCAGTACTTC.

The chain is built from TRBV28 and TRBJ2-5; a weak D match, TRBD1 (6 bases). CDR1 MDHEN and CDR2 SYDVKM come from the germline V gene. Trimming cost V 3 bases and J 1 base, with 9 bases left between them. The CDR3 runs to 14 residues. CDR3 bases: TGTGCCAGCAGTTTCAGGACAGTCCAAGAGACCCAGTACTTC. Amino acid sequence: CASSFRTVQETQYF.

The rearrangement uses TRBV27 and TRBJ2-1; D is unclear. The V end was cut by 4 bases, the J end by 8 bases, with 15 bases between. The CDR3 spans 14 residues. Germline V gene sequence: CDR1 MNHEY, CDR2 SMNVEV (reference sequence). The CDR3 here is CASSSTKVRDEQFF. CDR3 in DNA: TGTGCCAGCAGTTCTACCAAAGTCCGTGATGAGCAGTTCTTC.

CDR3 sequence: CASSWPGNNEQYF. Written as DNA, the CDR3 is TGTGCCAGCAGTTGGCCAGGTAACAACGAGCAGTACTTC. The chain is built from TRBV6-5 and TRBJ2-7; unclear D gene. V gave up 4 bases and J gave up 5 bases, with 12 bases separating them. The CDR3 sequence is 13 residues long. In germline, CDR1 is MNHEY, CDR2 SVGAGI.

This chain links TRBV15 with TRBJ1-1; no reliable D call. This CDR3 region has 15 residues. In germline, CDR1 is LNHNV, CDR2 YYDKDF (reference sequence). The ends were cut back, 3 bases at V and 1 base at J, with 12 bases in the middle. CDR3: CATSSESAANTEAFF. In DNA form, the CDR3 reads TGTGCCACCAGCAGTGAGAGCGCGGCGAACACTGAAGCTTTCTTT.

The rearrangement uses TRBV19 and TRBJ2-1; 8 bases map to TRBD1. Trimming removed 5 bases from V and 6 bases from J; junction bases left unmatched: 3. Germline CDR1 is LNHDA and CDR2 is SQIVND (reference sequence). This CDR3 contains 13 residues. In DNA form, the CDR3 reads TGTGCCAGTAGTCACACAGGGGGCAATGAGCAGTTCTTC. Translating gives CASSHTGGNEQFF.

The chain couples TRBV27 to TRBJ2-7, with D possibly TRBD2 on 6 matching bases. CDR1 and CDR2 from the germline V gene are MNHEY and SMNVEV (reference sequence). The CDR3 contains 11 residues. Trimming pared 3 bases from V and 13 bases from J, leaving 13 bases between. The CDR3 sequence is CASSLGGDIYF. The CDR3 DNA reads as TGTGCCAGCAGTTTGGGCGGGGATATTTACTTC.

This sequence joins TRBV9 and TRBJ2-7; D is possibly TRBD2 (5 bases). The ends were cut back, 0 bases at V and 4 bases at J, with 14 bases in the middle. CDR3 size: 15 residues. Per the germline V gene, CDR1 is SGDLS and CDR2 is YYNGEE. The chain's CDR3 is CASSVASGLLYEQYF. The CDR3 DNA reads TGTGCCAGCAGCGTAGCCTCAGGACTCCTATACGAGCAGTACTTC.

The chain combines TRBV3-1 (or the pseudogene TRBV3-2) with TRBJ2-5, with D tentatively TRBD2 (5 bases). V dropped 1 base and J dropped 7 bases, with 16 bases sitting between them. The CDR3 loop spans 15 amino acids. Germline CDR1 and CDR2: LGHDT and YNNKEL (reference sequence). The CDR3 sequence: CASSQGALAPGTQYF. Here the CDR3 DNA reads TGTGCCAGCAGCCAAGGAGCCCTAGCCCCAGGGACCCAGTACTTC.

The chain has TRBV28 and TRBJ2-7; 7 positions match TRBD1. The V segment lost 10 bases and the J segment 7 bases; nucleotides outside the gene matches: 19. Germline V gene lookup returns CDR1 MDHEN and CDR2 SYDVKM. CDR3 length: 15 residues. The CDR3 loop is CATSTPTGKRGEQYF. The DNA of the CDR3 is TGTGCCACCTCCACTCCGACAGGGAAAAGGGGGGAGCAGTACTTC.

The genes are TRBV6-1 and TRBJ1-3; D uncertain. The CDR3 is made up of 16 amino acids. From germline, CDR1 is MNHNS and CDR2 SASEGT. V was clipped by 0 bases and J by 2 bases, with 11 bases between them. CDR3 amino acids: CASSEAGRRPGNTIYF. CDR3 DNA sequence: TGTGCCAGCAGTGAAGCGGGCAGAAGGCCTGGAAACACCATATATTTT.

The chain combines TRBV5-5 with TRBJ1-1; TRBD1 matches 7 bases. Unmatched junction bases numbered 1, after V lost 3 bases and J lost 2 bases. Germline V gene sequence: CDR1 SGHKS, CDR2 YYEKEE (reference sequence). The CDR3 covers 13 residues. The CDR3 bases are TGTGCCAGCAGCTGGGACAGTAACACTGAAGCTTTCTTT. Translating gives CASSWDSNTEAFF.

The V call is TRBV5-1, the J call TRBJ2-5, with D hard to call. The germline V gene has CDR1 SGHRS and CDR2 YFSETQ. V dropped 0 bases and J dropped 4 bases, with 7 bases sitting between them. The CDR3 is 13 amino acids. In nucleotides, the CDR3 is TGCGCCAGCAGCTTGGGCAGAACAGAGACCCAGTACTTC. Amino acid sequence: CASSLGRTETQYF.